These 10 T cell receptor beta chains came from one sample sequenced in a study of blood T cell repertoires in COVID-19. Data came from immunoSEQ multiplex PCR; TCRdb stores just in-frame clones and leaves some out. The sample shows some 200,000 clones, around 86% of them seen only once. Material: peripheral blood. These receptors were collected from a man in his forties or fifties with acute or convalescent COVID-19.

The chain carries TRBV6-2 or TRBV6-3 and TRBJ1-4; D ambiguous. The CDR3 is 12 residues long. V lost 2 bases and J 7 bases, leaving 5 bases between the germline ends. Germline V gene sequence: CDR1 MNHEY, CDR2 SVGEGT. Written as DNA, the CDR3 is TGTGCCAGCAGTTACCCCGTTGAAAAACTGTTTTTT. It encodes CASSYPVEKLFF.

A few counts support this clone. V is TRBV7-9 and J is TRBJ2-5; TRBD1 matches at 10 bases. The V segment lost 3 bases and the J segment 4 bases; nucleotides outside the gene matches: 8. Germline V CDR1 and CDR2: SEHNR, FQNEAQ (reference sequence). The CDR3 sequence is 16 residues long. The CDR3 spells CASSFGDRGLAETQYF. The CDR3 DNA sequence: TGTGCCAGCAGCTTTGGTGACAGGGGGCTGGCAGAGACCCAGTACTTC.

This chain joins TRBV7-2 and TRBJ1-4; no firm D call. The CDR3 length is 16 residues. Trimming cost V 2 bases and J 5 bases, with 15 bases left between them. From germline, CDR1 is SGHTA and CDR2 FQGNSA. DNA for the CDR3: TGTGCCAGCAGCTTAAGGCCCGGAGGAAAGAATGAAAAACTGTTTTTT. Amino acid sequence: CASSLRPGGKNEKLFF.

This chain joins TRBV29-1 and TRBJ2-7, with TRBD1 matching 8 bases. The length of the CDR3 is 13 residues. Losses at the gene ends were 8 bases for V and 0 bases for J; bases not matched to a gene: 6. Germline CDR1 and CDR2: SQVTM and ANQGSEA. CDR3 loop: CSSWDRYSYEQYF. The CDR3 DNA follows: TGCAGCTCCTGGGACAGGTACTCCTACGAGCAGTACTTC.

This chain joins TRBV6-5 and TRBJ1-1; D remains unclear. The CDR3 runs 13 residues. The V and J ends lost 6 bases and 0 bases respectively, with 8 bases between them. Per germline, CDR1 MNHEY and CDR2 SVGAGI. CDR3 amino acids: CASRTKMNTEAFF. In DNA form, the CDR3 reads TGTGCCAGCAGGACAAAAATGAACACTGAAGCTTTCTTT.

This clone was observed a handful of times. V gene TRBV5-5 combines with J gene TRBJ1-1; 11 bases are a match to TRBD1. V shed 2 bases, J shed 10 bases, and the junction held 7 bases outside the gene matches. The length of the CDR3 is 14 residues. Germline V gene lookup returns CDR1 SGHKS and CDR2 YYEKEE (reference sequence). The chain's CDR3 is CASSFRTGGVPAFF. The CDR3 DNA follows: TGTGCCAGCAGCTTTAGGACAGGGGGCGTTCCAGCTTTCTTT.

The chain combines TRBV2 with TRBJ1-6, with D hard to call. This CDR3 has 15 residues. V was pared by 6 bases and J by 8 bases, with 17 bases between. From germline, CDR1 is SNHLY and CDR2 FYNNEI. Here the CDR3 reads CASSAWRQVDSPLHF. The CDR3 nucleotides read TGTGCCAGCAGCGCGTGGCGACAAGTGGATTCACCCCTCCACTTT.

A few counts support this clone. The CDR3 region is CASSLRDRVTEAFF. In nucleotides, the CDR3 is TGCGCCAGCAGCCTGAGGGACAGGGTGACTGAAGCTTTCTTT. The gene calls are TRBV5-1 and TRBJ1-1; 9 bases line up with TRBD1. The length of the CDR3 is 14 residues. Trimming cost V 4 bases and J 5 bases; bases outside gene matches: 6. Germline CDR1 SGHRS, CDR2 YFSETQ.

In the case of this clone: Other DNA sequences from this sample encode an identical CDR3 as well. The chain links TRBV7-9 to TRBJ2-7; D perhaps matches TRBD1 (5 bases). Germline V gene data show CDR1 as SEHNR and CDR2 as FQNEAQ (reference sequence). V lost 0 bases and J lost 7, with 7 bases in between. The CDR3 contains 12 residues. CDR3: CASSLAGVEQYF. The CDR3 DNA reads TGTGCCAGCAGCTTAGCAGGGGTTGAGCAGTACTTC.

The chain recombines TRBV5-1 with TRBJ1-1, with TRBD1 identical over 12 bases. V shed 3 bases and J 1 base; nucleotides not matched to a gene: 10. Germline V CDR1 and CDR2: SGHRS, YFSETQ. The length of the CDR3 is 18 residues. CDR3 region: CASSSSGTGGLKNTEAFF. For the CDR3, the DNA is TGCGCCAGCAGCTCGTCGGGGACAGGGGGCTTGAAGAACACTGAAGCTTTCTTT.